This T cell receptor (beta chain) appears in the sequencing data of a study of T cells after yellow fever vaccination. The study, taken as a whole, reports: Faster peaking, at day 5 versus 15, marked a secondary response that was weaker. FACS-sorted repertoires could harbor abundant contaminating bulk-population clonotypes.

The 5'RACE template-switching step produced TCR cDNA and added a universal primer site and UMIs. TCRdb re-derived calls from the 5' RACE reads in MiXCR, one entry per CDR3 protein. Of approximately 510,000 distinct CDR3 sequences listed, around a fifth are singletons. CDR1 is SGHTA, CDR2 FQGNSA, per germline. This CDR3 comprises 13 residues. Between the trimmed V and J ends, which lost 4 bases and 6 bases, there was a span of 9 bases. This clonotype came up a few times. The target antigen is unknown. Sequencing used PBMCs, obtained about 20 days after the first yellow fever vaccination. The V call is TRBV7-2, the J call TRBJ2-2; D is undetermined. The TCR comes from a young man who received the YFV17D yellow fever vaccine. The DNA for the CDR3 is TGTGCCAGCAGCTCCTACTATGCCGGGGAGCTGTTTTTT. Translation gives CASSSYYAGELFF.